This T cell receptor (beta chain) appears in the sequencing data of a study of blood T cells in healthy people across ages. A second about 6 to 12 cycle PCR used barcoded and J-beta primers. Each cDNA molecule was tagged by a template-switch adaptor with 12 random nucleotides. One entry per CDR3 protein results from TCRdb running MiXCR on the 5' RACE reads. Of a few hundred thousand distinct CDR3 sequences listed, roughly 26% were seen once; the top ten hold around 29%. This clonotype was observed many times. V shed 8 bases and J shed 4 bases, with 12 bases lying between them. CDR1 is MNHNS and CDR2 is SASEGT in the germline V gene. The CDR3 runs 14 residues.

This sequence originates from a woman in her 70s in good health. The sample consisted of blood. The gene calls are TRBV6-1 and TRBJ2-6, with a tentative D call TRBD2 (7 bases). The CDR3, as DNA: TGTGCCAGCTTGCGGGGGCCCGGGGCCAACGTCCTGACTTTC. This codes for CASLRGPGANVLTF.